Presented here are 12 T cell receptor beta chains from one specimen sequenced in a study of T cell responses to AZD1222 COVID-19 vaccine. TCRdb keeps only in-frame clones here, not all; method: immunoSEQ multiplex PCR. There are about 150,000 clones in the sample; 80% to 95% occur only once, and 1.6% lies in the top ten. The specimen comprised peripheral blood, sampled on day 0 of AZD1222 vaccination. The receptors were gathered from an adult in good health.

The chain employs TRBV7-9 and TRBJ2-5; TRBD1 agrees at 10 bases. CDR3 size: 15 residues. The V gene's germline CDR1 is SEHNR and CDR2 FQNEAQ (reference sequence). The V segment lost 3 bases and the J segment 1 base; nucleotides outside the gene matches: 2. The CDR3 DNA sequence: TGTGCCAGCAGCTTCGGGACAGGGGTCCAAGAGACCCAGTACTTC. This translates into CASSFGTGVQETQYF.

A single count supports this clone. This chain connects TRBV24-1 to TRBJ1-1; 8 nucleotides line up with TRBD1. Germline CDR1 is KGHDR and CDR2 is SFDVKD. V was clipped by 3 bases and J by 7 bases; unmatched bases: 0. This CDR3 has 12 amino acids. CDR3 in amino acids: CATSDDRGEAFF. CDR3 DNA sequence: TGTGCCACCAGTGATGACAGGGGTGAAGCTTTCTTT.

The J gene is TRBJ1-1, the V gene TRBV4-1, with 7 bases identical to TRBD1. This CDR3 region has 15 residues. Germline V gives CDR1 MGHRA, CDR2 YSYEKL. V gave up 2 bases and J gave up 1 base; unmatched junction bases: 4. In nucleotides, the CDR3 is TGCGCCAGCAGCCAACTCGACAGGGAGAACACTGAAGCTTTCTTT. Translated, it gives CASSQLDRENTEAFF.

This chain joins TRBV5-6 and TRBJ1-2; D is uncertain. This CDR3 spans 11 amino acids. Germline CDR1 is SGHDT and CDR2 is YYEEEE. Deletions cut 4 bases from V and 1 base from J, with 2 bases between. The CDR3 is CASSINYGYTF. The CDR3 DNA reads as TGTGCCAGCAGCATTAACTATGGCTACACCTTC.

The chain joins TRBV4-1 to TRBJ2-2; TRBD1 matches 7 bases. The germline gives CDR1 MGHRA, CDR2 YSYEKL. CDR3 length: 17 residues. V gave up 3 bases and J gave up 0 bases; unmatched junction bases: 7. The CDR3 nucleotides read TGCGCCAGCAGCCATCTGACCGGGACAGCGAACACCGGGGAGCTGTTTTTT. This sequence encodes CASSHLTGTANTGELFF.

This chain joins TRBV9 and TRBJ1-3, with D possibly TRBD1 on 6 matching bases. CDR3 length: 17 residues. Trimming removed 0 bases at V and 4 bases at J, with 17 bases between. Germline CDR1 and CDR2: SGDLS and YYNGEE. The CDR3: CASSVVAGAFQGNTIYF. CDR3 sequence (DNA): TGTGCCAGCAGCGTAGTGGCAGGGGCATTTCAGGGAAACACCATATATTTT.

V gene TRBV10-3 combines with J gene TRBJ1-3; D might be TRBD1 (5 bases). The CDR3 extends over 12 amino acids. Germline values: CDR1 ENHRY, CDR2 SYGVKD. Between the trimmed V and J ends, which lost 9 bases and 4 bases, there was a span of 10 bases. As DNA, the CDR3 is TGTGCCATAGGCCCAGGGGGAAACACCATATATTTT. Translation gives CAIGPGGNTIYF.

The J gene is TRBJ1-4, the V gene TRBV2; 7 bases map to TRBD1. In germline, CDR1 is SNHLY, CDR2 FYNNEI. The CDR3 has 15 amino acids. Trimming removed 0 bases from V and 8 bases from J; junction bases left unmatched: 6. The CDR3 here is CASSEARGLWEKLFF. The CDR3 DNA reads as TGTGCCAGCAGTGAAGCTAGGGGGCTATGGGAAAAACTGTTTTTT.

The rearrangement links TRBV24-1 to TRBJ1-5, with D possibly TRBD1 on 5 matching bases. The length of the CDR3 is 13 residues. Germline CDR1 reads KGHDR; CDR2 reads SFDVKD. Trimming took off 5 bases at V and 5 bases at J, with 9 bases between the two ends. CDR3 sequence (DNA): TGTGCCACCAGTGCAGGGAGAGATCAGCCCCAGCATTTT. It is translated as CATSAGRDQPQHF.

V gene TRBV5-1 combines with J gene TRBJ2-3; D possibly matches TRBD1 or TRBD2 (5 bases each). The germline gives CDR1 SGHRS, CDR2 YFSETQ. This CDR3 contains 14 residues. Trimming pared 4 bases from V and 3 bases from J, leaving 12 bases between. DNA for the CDR3: TGCGCCAGCAGCACAGAGGGGTGGACAGATACGCAGTATTTT. Amino acids: CASSTEGWTDTQYF.

The chain uses TRBV2 and TRBJ2-2, with TRBD2 identical over 13 bases. J was trimmed by 3 bases and V by 4 bases; bases with no gene match: 8. Germline V lookup: CDR1 SNHLY, CDR2 FYNNEI. CDR3 length: 18 amino acids. The CDR3 region has the DNA TGTGCCAGCAGTGCCAGTTTGACTAGCGGGAGGTACACCGGGGAGCTGTTTTTT. It is translated as CASSASLTSGRYTGELFF.

The rearrangement links TRBV12-3 or TRBV12-4 to TRBJ2-2; 9 bases map to TRBD1. The length of the CDR3 is 13 residues. V shed 7 bases and J 5 bases; nucleotides not matched to a gene: 2. Here the CDR3 DNA reads TGTGCCAGCATAGGACAGGGGACCGGGGAGCTGTTTTTT. Translation: CASIGQGTGELFF.